A single sample gave rise to the 4 T cell receptor beta chains below, sequenced in a study of beta chain features in type 1 diabetes. Whole-study findings and limits: Moderate but significant shortening of TCRB CDR3s was recorded in all four CD4+ subsets from Type 1 diabetes patients.

No antigen has been identified for these receptors. The investigators reverse transcribed all of the isolated RNA, so they sequenced expressed TCRB transcripts. TCRdb keeps only in-frame clones here, not all; method: immunoSEQ multiplex PCR. The data contain some 350,000 clones, about 13% of them seen just once; the ten biggest clones take up about 0.016%. What was sequenced was naive CD4+ T cells from blood. The receptors here all came from a woman younger than 35 with type 1 diabetes.

This clone was observed a handful of times. The chain joins TRBV5-6 to TRBJ2-1; a possible D gene is TRBD2 (6 bases). Trimming shortened V by 4 bases and J by 1 base, and 24 bases separated the two germline ends. The CDR3 contains 19 residues. Germline CDR1 and CDR2: SGHDT and YYEEEE. The DNA for the CDR3 is TGTGCCAGCAGCCTTTTGGGGGGAGGATGGGGGAAGTCCTACAATGAGCAGTTCTTC. This sequence encodes CASSLLGGGWGKSYNEQFF.

In nucleotides, the CDR3 is TGTGCCAGCAGCTCAGACAGGGGGCTCCAGTTCTTC. Translation: CASSSDRGLQFF. The chain has TRBV11-2 and TRBJ2-1, with 10 bases aligning to TRBD1. CDR1 is SGHAT and CDR2 is FQNNGV in the germline V gene. With 4 bases clipped from V and 13 bases from J, the junction kept 4 bases outside the gene matches. This CDR3 region has 12 residues.

The sample holds a few counts of this clone. One end of the junction fails to match germline, which may point to a read error. V usage is TRBV5-4 and J usage is TRBJ2-6, with 11 bases identical to TRBD1. The germline V gene encodes CDR1 SGHNT and CDR2 YYREEE (reference sequence). This CDR3 is built from 12 residues. CDR3 in DNA: TGTGCCAGCAGCTTGGTTGGGGGACAGGGGGCTTTC. Encoded protein: CASSLVGGQGAF.

The chain uses TRBV19 and TRBJ2-3; D remains unclear. This CDR3 has 14 amino acids. In germline, CDR1 is LNHDA, CDR2 SQIVND (reference sequence). V was shortened by 7 bases and J by 4 bases, with 15 bases between the two germline ends. The CDR3: CASKRILESDTQYF. CDR3 DNA: TGTGCCAGTAAACGGATACTGGAGTCAGATACGCAGTATTTT.